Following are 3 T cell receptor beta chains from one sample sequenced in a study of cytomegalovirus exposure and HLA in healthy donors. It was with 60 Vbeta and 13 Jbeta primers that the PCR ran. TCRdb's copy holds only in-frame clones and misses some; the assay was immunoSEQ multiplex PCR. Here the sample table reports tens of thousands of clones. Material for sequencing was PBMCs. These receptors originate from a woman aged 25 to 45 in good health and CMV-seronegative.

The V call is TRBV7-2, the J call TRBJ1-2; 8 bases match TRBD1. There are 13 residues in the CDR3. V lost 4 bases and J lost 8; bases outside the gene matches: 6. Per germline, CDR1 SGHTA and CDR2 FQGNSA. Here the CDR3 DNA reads TGTGCCAGCAGCTCCAGGGGGCTAGACGGCTACACCTTC. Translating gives CASSSRGLDGYTF.

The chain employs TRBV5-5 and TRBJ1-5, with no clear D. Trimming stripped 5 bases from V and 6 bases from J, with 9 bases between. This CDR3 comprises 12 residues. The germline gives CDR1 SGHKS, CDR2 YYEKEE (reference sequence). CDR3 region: CASSHPGQPQHF. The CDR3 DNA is TGTGCCAGCAGTCATCCAGGTCAGCCCCAGCATTTT.

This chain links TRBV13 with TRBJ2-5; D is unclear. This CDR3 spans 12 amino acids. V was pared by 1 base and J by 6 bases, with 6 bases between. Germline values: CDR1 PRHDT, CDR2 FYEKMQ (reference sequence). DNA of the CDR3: TGTGCCAGCAGCTTAGCCTCTAAGACCCAGTACTTC. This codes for CASSLASKTQYF.